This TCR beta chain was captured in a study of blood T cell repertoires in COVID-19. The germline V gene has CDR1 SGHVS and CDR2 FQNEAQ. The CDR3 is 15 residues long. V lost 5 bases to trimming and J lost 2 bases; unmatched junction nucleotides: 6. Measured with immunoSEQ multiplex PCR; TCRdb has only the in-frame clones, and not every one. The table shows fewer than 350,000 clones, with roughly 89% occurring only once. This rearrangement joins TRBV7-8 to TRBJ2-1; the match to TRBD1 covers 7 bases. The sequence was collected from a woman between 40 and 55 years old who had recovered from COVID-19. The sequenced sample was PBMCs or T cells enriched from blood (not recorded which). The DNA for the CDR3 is TGTGCCAGCAGCCGCGACAGGGTCCCCTACAATGAGCAGTTCTTC. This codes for CASSRDRVPYNEQFF.